Each of the 23 T cell receptor beta chains below was sequenced from the same sample in a study of blood T cell repertoires in COVID-19. The table came from immunoSEQ multiplex PCR; TCRdb's copy has only in-frame clones and leaves some out. Here the sample spans roughly 250,000 clones, about 83% being singletons. The specimen sequenced was peripheral blood. These receptors came from a woman in her forties or fifties with acute or convalescent COVID-19.

The chain employs TRBV5-1 and TRBJ2-7; D may be TRBD1 (5 bases). CDR1 is SGHRS, CDR2 YFSETQ, per germline. The CDR3 runs to 13 residues. V lost 3 bases and J 0 bases, leaving 7 bases between the germline ends. Written as DNA, the CDR3 is TGCGCCAGCAGCTCACAGGTCTCCTACGAGCAGTACTTC. It encodes CASSSQVSYEQYF.

The rearrangement links TRBV7-9 to TRBJ2-7; 8 positions match TRBD1. V lost 3 bases to trimming and J lost 4 bases; unmatched junction nucleotides: 8. The CDR3 has 15 amino acids. Looked up from germline, CDR1 is SEHNR and CDR2 is FQNEAQ (reference sequence). Here the CDR3 DNA reads TGTGCCAGCAGCTTCCCCGACAGGGGTTTGTACGAGCAGTACTTC. Amino acids: CASSFPDRGLYEQYF.

The chain employs TRBV11-2 and TRBJ2-2; D is unclear. Trimming shortened V by 6 bases and J by 7 bases, and 12 bases separated the two germline ends. Per the germline V gene, CDR1 is SGHAT and CDR2 is FQNNGV. CDR3 size: 13 residues. The CDR3 region has the DNA TGTGCCAGCAGGCCCCCAGGTATCGGGGAGCTGTTTTTT. Its translation is CASRPPGIGELFF.

The chain has TRBV9 and TRBJ2-7; weak D call: TRBD1 (6 bases). V lost 3 bases and J 4 bases, leaving 11 bases between the germline ends. The CDR3 has 13 amino acids. Germline V gene lookup returns CDR1 SGDLS and CDR2 YYNGEE. The CDR3: CASSAGDKYEQYF. The CDR3 DNA reads TGTGCCAGCAGCGCTGGGGACAAATACGAGCAGTACTTC.

The chain couples TRBV28 to TRBJ1-1, with no clear D. V gave up 6 bases and J gave up 11 bases, with 16 bases separating them. The CDR3 length is 12 residues. Germline CDR1 is MDHEN and CDR2 is SYDVKM. The CDR3 loop reads CASSPDSWKAFF. The CDR3 DNA reads TGTGCCAGCAGCCCGGACTCTTGGAAGGCTTTCTTT.

The genes are TRBV2 and TRBJ2-5; D remains unclear. The germline V and J ends were trimmed by 4 bases and 5 bases, with 14 bases remaining between them. This CDR3 is 14 amino acids long. Germline loops: CDR1 SNHLY, CDR2 FYNNEI. The CDR3 loop is CASSAPFTRETQYF. CDR3 sequence (DNA): TGTGCCAGCAGTGCCCCCTTTACGAGGGAGACCCAGTACTTC.

The rearrangement links TRBV5-5 to TRBJ1-3; the D gene is possibly TRBD1 (6 bases). The CDR3 extends over 15 amino acids. The ends were cut back, 3 bases at V and 8 bases at J, with 18 bases in the middle. The germline V gene encodes CDR1 SGHKS and CDR2 YYEKEE (reference sequence). The DNA of the CDR3 is TGTGCCAGCAGCTCGCAGGGGTCCGGTTTGTACACCATATATTTT. Translated: CASSSQGSGLYTIYF.

The chain uses TRBV27 and TRBJ2-3; TRBD2 aligns across 13 bases. The trim removed 6 bases at V and 0 bases at J, leaving 6 bases unmatched. CDR3 length equals 17 residues. Germline assignment: CDR1 MNHEY and CDR2 SMNVEV (reference sequence). CDR3 sequence reads: CASRRLAGGSSTDTQYF. The CDR3, as DNA: TGTGCCAGCAGGCGACTAGCGGGGGGATCTAGCACAGATACGCAGTATTTT.

This chain links TRBV28 with TRBJ1-4, with 7 bases fitting TRBD1. Trimming took 6 bases from V and 4 from J; bases not matched to a gene: 8. Germline CDR1 and CDR2: MDHEN and SYDVKM. The CDR3 is made up of 15 amino acids. CDR3 loop: CASSGAGQVNEKLFF. The CDR3 nucleotides are TGTGCCAGCAGCGGTGCCGGACAGGTTAATGAAAAACTGTTTTTT.

The chain links TRBV30 to TRBJ1-3, with TRBD1 as a possible D gene (6 bases). The ends were cut back, 3 bases at V and 7 bases at J, with 19 bases in the middle. The CDR3 has 15 residues. The germline gives CDR1 GTSNPN, CDR2 SVGIG (reference sequence). CDR3 nucleotide sequence: TGTGCCTGGAGACGTTATCCAGGGGACATGAACACCATATATTTT. Encoded protein: CAWRRYPGDMNTIYF.

The chain combines TRBV18 with TRBJ2-1, with D maybe TRBD1 (6 bases). CDR1 is KGHSH, CDR2 LQKENI, per germline. The CDR3 extends over 12 amino acids. Trimming left V 3 bases short and J 8 bases short, with 8 bases between. CDR3 sequence: CASSPQGHEQFF. The DNA for the CDR3 is TGTGCCAGCTCACCTCAGGGGCATGAGCAGTTCTTC.

V gene TRBV9 combines with J gene TRBJ2-1; TRBD2 matches 7 bases. CDR1 is SGDLS, CDR2 YYNGEE, per germline. This CDR3 has 16 amino acids. V trimming: 4 bases; J trimming: 5 bases; junction bases outside the gene matches: 12. The CDR3 sequence: CASSPWGAGWDNEQFF. The CDR3 DNA sequence: TGTGCCAGCAGCCCATGGGGAGCGGGATGGGACAATGAGCAGTTCTTC. The full variable domain, with the rest looked up from reference TRBV9 and TRBJ2-1, is DSGVTQTPKHLITATGQRVTLRCSPRSGDLSVYWYQQSLDQGLQFLIQYYNGEERAKGNILERFSAQQFPDLHSELNLSSLELGDSALYFCASSPWGAGWDNEQFFGPGTRLTVL.

V and J are TRBV5-6 and TRBJ1-2; D might be TRBD1 (6 bases). Germline-derived CDR1 and CDR2 are SGHDT and YYEEEE. V shed 4 bases and J shed 4 bases, with 17 bases lying between them. The CDR3 covers 15 residues. The CDR3 here is CASSPRQVHTYGYTF. CDR3 bases: TGTGCCAGCAGCCCCAGACAGGTTCATACCTATGGCTACACCTTC.

V and J are TRBV5-3 and TRBJ1-5; a weak D match, TRBD1 (5 bases). TRBV5-3 is identified as an open reading frame with a role that is uncertain. Trimming shortened V by 0 bases and J by 0 bases, and 13 bases separated the two germline ends. The CDR3 runs to 17 residues. CDR3 coding DNA: TGTGCCAGAAGCTTGGCGCTACAGGTTGTTAGCAATCAGCCCCAGCATTTT. Protein sequence: CARSLALQVVSNQPQHF.

V is TRBV6-5 and J is TRBJ2-5, with D possibly matching TRBD1 (6 bases). The CDR3 runs to 13 residues. Trimming removed 8 bases from V and 5 bases from J, with 15 bases in between. The V gene's germline CDR1 is MNHEY and CDR2 SVGAGI. This chain's CDR3 is CASLRAGAETQYF. The CDR3 DNA sequence: TGTGCCAGCCTGAGGGCAGGGGCCGAGACCCAGTACTTC.

The chain uses TRBV5-1 and TRBJ1-1; D is unclear. Germline V gives CDR1 SGHRS, CDR2 YFSETQ. CDR3 length: 13 residues. Trimming removed 2 bases from V and 3 bases from J, with 8 bases in between. The CDR3 DNA reads as TGCGCCAGCAGCTTCCGGCGGGACACTGAAGCTTTCTTT. Protein sequence: CASSFRRDTEAFF.

This chain uses TRBV14 with TRBJ2-7; D ambiguous. V was trimmed by 0 bases and J by 2 bases, leaving 8 bases between them. CDR3 size: 14 residues. Germline V gives CDR1 SGHDN, CDR2 FVKESK. CDR3 amino acids: CASSQDYPAYEQYF. CDR3 nucleotide sequence: TGTGCCAGCAGCCAAGATTATCCTGCCTACGAGCAGTACTTC.

The genes are TRBV18 and TRBJ2-1; 10 bases map to TRBD2. J was trimmed by 0 bases and V by 5 bases; bases with no gene match: 19. In germline, CDR1 is KGHSH, CDR2 LQKENI. The CDR3 spans 21 residues. CDR3 loop: CASSSRGLSGRVPSSYNEQFF. CDR3 DNA: TGTGCCAGCTCAAGCAGGGGGTTGAGCGGGAGGGTCCCAAGCTCCTACAATGAGCAGTTCTTC. Full variable domain (outside the CDR3, taken from reference TRBV18 and TRBJ2-1): NAGVMQNPRHLVRRRGQEARLRCSPMKGHSHVYWYRQLPEEGLKFMVYLQKENIIDESGMPKERFSAEFPKEGPSILRIQQVVRGDSAAYFCASSSRGLSGRVPSSYNEQFFGPGTRLTVL.

This clone came up a few times. V and J are TRBV20-1 and TRBJ2-1; tentative D call: TRBD1 (5 bases). This CDR3 has 13 residues. V shed 3 bases and J shed 6 bases, with 12 bases lying between them. Germline V gene sequence: CDR1 DFQATT, CDR2 SNEGSKA (reference sequence). The CDR3 coding sequence is TGCAGTGCTAGTGTAGGGGCTGGCAATGAGCAGTTCTTC. This translates into CSASVGAGNEQFF.

The chain links TRBV11-1 to TRBJ2-5, with a weak D call TRBD1 (6 bases). Trimming left V 5 bases short and J 5 bases short, with 18 bases between. This CDR3 region has 15 residues. Germline V gene data show CDR1 as SGHAT and CDR2 as FQDESV (reference sequence). CDR3 sequence reads: CASSPTTGRRETQYF. The CDR3 DNA reads TGTGCCAGCAGCCCAACGACAGGAAGGAGGGAGACCCAGTACTTC.

This sequence joins TRBV19 and TRBJ2-5; TRBD2 might be the D (7 bases). V was trimmed by 3 bases and J by 5 bases, leaving 13 bases between them. CDR3 length equals 14 residues. The germline gives CDR1 LNHDA, CDR2 SQIVND (reference sequence). The CDR3 DNA sequence: TGTGCCAGTAGTATTTCGGGGGGCGGGGAGACCCAGTACTTC. Protein sequence: CASSISGGGETQYF. Complete variable domain (other parts from reference TRBV19 and TRBJ2-5): DGGITQSPKYLFRKEGQNVTLSCEQNLNHDAMYWYRQDPGQGLRLIYYSQIVNDFQKGDIAEGYSVSREKKESFPLTVTSAQKNPTAFYLCASSISGGGETQYFGPGTRLLVL.

The chain carries TRBV18 and TRBJ2-6; no clear D gene. The CDR3 has 14 residues. The V gene's germline CDR1 is KGHSH and CDR2 LQKENI. V lost 5 bases, J lost 1 base, and 6 bases lay in between. DNA for the CDR3: TGTGCCAGCTCATCAGATTCTGGGGCCAACGTCCTGACTTTC. This sequence encodes CASSSDSGANVLTF.

V is TRBV6-5 and J is TRBJ2-7, with 9 bases fitting TRBD1. Losses at the gene ends were 6 bases for V and 9 bases for J; bases not matched to a gene: 12. CDR3 length equals 14 residues. Germline lookup yields CDR1 MNHEY and CDR2 SVGAGI. In nucleotides, the CDR3 is TGTGCCAGCAGAGCCGGGACAGGGCAGTATTGGCAGTACTTC. Residues: CASRAGTGQYWQYF.